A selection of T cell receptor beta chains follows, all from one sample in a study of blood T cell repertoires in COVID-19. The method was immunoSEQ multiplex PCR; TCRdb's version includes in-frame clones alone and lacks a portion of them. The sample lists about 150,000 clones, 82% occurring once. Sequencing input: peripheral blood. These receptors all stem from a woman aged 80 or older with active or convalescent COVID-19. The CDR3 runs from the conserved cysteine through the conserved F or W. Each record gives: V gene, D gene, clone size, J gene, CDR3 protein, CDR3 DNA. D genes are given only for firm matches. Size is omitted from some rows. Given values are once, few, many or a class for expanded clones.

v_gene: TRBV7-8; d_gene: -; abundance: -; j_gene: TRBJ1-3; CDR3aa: CATVESGNTIYF; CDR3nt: TGTGCCACCGTGGAGTCTGGAAACACCATATATTTT
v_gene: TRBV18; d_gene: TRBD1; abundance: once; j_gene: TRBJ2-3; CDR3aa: CASSPPPGQGVADTQYF; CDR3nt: TGTGCCAGCTCTCCCCCTCCGGGACAGGGGGTAGCAGATACGCAGTATTTT
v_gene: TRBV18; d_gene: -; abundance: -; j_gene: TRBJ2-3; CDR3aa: CASSPPGLSTDTQYF; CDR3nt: TGTGCCAGCTCCCCACCGGGACTTAGCACAGATACGCAGTATTTT
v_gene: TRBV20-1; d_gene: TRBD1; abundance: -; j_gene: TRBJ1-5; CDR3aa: CSASETGGLHQPQHF; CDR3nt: TGCAGTGCTAGTGAGACAGGGGGGTTGCATCAGCCCCAGCATTTT
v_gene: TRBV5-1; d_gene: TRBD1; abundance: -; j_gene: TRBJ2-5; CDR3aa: CASSGAGTAQETQYF; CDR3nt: TGCGCCAGCAGCGGCGCCGGGACAGCTCAAGAGACCCAGTACTTC
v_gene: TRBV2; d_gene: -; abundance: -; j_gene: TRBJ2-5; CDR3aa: CASAYQETQYF; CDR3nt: TGTGCCAGCGCGTACCAAGAGACCCAGTACTTC
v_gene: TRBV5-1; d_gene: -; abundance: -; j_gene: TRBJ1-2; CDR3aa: CASRPEATRPNYGYTF; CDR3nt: TGCGCCAGCAGACCCGAGGCGACGCGACCCAACTATGGCTACACCTTC
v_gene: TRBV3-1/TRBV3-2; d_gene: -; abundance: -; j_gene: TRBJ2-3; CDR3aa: CASAPLAQDTQYF; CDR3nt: TGTGCCAGCGCACCACTAGCCCAAGATACGCAGTATTTT
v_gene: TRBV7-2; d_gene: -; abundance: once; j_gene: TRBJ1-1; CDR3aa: CASSRARGGDTEAFF; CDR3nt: TGTGCCAGCAGCCGGGCACGTGGGGGGGACACTGAAGCTTTCTTT
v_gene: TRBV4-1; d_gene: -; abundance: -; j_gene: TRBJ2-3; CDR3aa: CASSQDLGLADTDTQYF; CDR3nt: TGCGCCAGCAGCCAAGATCTAGGGCTAGCAGATACAGATACGCAGTATTTT
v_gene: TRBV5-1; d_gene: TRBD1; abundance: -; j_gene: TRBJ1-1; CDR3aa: CASSFSGTGNTEAFF; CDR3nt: TGCGCCAGCAGCTTTTCCGGGACAGGGAACACTGAAGCTTTCTTT
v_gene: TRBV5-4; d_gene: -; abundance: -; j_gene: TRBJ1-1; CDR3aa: CASSLNPDRLEAFF; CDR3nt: TGTGCCAGCAGCCTCAATCCCGACAGGCTTGAAGCTTTCTTT
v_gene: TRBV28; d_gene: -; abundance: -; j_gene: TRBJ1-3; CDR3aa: CASSLEGLRNTIYF; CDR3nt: TGTGCCAGCAGTTTGGAAGGACTCCGAAACACCATATATTTT
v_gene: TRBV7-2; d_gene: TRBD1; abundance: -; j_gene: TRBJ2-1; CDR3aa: CASSHTGTGGWYNEQFF; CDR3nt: TGTGCCAGCAGCCATACCGGGACAGGGGGCTGGTACAATGAGCAGTTCTTC
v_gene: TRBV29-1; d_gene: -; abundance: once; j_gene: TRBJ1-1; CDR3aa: CSVEGSSGTTEAFF; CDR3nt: TGCAGCGTTGAGGGGTCGTCTGGGACAACTGAAGCTTTCTTT
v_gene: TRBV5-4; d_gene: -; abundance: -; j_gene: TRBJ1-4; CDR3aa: CASSRMGGSNEKLFF; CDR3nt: TGTGCCAGCAGCCGCATGGGGGGGTCAAATGAAAAACTGTTTTTT
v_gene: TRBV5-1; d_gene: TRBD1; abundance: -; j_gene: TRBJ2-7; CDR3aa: CASSLPSGGASYEQYF; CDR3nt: TGCGCCAGCAGCCTACCTTCAGGGGGAGCATCCTACGAGCAGTACTTC
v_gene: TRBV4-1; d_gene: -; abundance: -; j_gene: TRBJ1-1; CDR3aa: CASSPLGFAEAFF; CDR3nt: TGCGCCAGCAGCCCTCTCGGGTTCGCTGAAGCTTTCTTT
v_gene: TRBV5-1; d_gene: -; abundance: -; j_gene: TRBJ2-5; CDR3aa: CASSLGLTGMEETQYF; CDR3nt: TGCGCCAGCAGCTTGGGCCTAACGGGGATGGAGGAGACCCAGTACTTC
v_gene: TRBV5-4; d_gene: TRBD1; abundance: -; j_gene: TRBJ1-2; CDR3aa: CASSLSQGPTLYGYTF; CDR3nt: TGTGCCAGCAGCCTGTCACAGGGGCCCACTCTTTATGGCTACACCTTC
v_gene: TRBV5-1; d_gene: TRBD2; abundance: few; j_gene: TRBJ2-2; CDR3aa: CASSFSGINTGELFF; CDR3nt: TGCGCCAGCAGCTTTAGCGGGATAAACACCGGGGAGCTGTTTTTT
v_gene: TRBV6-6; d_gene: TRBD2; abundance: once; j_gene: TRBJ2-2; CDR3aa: CASSYGLAGASGELFF; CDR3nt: TGTGCCAGCAGTTACGGGCTAGCGGGAGCTTCCGGGGAGCTGTTTTTT
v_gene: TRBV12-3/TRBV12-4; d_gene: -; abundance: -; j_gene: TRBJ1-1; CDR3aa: CASRSGNTEAFF; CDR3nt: TGTGCCAGCAGGTCAGGGAACACTGAAGCTTTCTTT
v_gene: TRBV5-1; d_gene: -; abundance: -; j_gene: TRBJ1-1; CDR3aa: CASSFGLSGPGAEAFF; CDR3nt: TGCGCCAGCAGCTTTGGTCTGAGTGGTCCGGGGGCTGAAGCTTTCTTT
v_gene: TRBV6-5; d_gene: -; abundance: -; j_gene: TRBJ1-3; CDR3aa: CASSSGQRSGNTIYF; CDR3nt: TGTGCCAGCAGCTCCGGACAGCGCTCTGGAAACACCATATATTTT
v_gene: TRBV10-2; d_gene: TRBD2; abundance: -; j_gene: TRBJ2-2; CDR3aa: CASRPGLAGGRTGELFF; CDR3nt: TGCGCCAGCAGACCGGGACTAGCGGGAGGCCGCACCGGGGAGCTGTTTTTT
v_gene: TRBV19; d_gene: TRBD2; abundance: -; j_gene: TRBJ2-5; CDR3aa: CASSGTSGSQETQYF; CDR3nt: TGTGCCAGTAGTGGGACTAGCGGGAGTCAGGAGACCCAGTACTTC
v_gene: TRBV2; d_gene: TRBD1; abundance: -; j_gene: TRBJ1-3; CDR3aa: CASISRGQNTIYF; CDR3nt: TGTGCCAGCATCAGCAGGGGGCAGAACACCATATATTTT
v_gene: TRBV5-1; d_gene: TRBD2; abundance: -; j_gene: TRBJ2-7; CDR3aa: CASTNPGLADEQYF; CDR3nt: TGCGCCAGCACCAATCCGGGACTAGCGGACGAGCAGTACTTC
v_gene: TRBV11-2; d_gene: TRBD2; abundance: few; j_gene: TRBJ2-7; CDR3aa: CASSGGLGGYEQYF; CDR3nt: TGTGCCAGCAGCGGGGGACTAGGAGGGTACGAGCAGTACTTC
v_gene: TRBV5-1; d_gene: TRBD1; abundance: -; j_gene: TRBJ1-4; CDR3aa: CASSRPTGREEKLFF; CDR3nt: TGCGCCAGCAGCCGACCGACAGGGCGAGAGGAAAAACTGTTTTTT
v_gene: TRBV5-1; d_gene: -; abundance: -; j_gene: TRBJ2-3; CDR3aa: CASSLAQETDTQYF; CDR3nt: TGCGCCAGCAGCTTGGCGCAGGAAACAGATACGCAGTATTTT
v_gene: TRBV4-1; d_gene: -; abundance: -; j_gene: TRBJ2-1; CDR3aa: CASSKGNYRVVHNEQFF; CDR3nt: TGCGCCAGCAGCAAAGGTAACTACAGGGTTGTCCACAATGAGCAGTTCTTC
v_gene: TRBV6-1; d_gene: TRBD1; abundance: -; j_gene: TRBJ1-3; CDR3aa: CASSEGQLSGNTIYF; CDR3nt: TGTGCCAGCAGTGAGGGACAGCTCTCTGGAAACACCATATATTTT
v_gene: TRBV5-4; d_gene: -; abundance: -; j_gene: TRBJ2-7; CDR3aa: CASSLTTGIPYEQYF; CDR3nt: TGTGCCAGCAGCCTGACCACAGGGATCCCCTACGAGCAGTACTTC
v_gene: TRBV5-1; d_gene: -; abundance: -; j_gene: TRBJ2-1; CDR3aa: CASSFSGAGYNEQFF; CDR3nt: TGCGCCAGCAGCTTTTCGGGAGCAGGGTACAATGAGCAGTTCTTC
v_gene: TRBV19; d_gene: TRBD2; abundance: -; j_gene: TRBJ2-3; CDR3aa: CASRVAGGTDTQYF; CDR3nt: TGTGCCAGTAGGGTAGCGGGTGGTACAGATACGCAGTATTTT
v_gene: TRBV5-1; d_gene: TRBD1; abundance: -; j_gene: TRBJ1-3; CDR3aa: CASSATQGQASGNTIYF; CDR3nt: TGCGCCAGCAGCGCTACACAGGGACAGGCTTCTGGAAACACCATATATTTT
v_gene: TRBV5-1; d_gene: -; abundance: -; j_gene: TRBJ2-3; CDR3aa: CASRDGRSDTQYF; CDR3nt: TGCGCCAGCAGGGATGGGAGATCAGATACGCAGTATTTT
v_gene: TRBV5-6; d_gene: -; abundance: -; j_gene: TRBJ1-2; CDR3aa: CASSGRSEGNYGYTF; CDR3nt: TGTGCCAGCAGCGGTCGGTCCGAGGGTAACTATGGCTACACCTTC
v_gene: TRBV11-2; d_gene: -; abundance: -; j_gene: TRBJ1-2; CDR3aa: CASSPQPGINYGYTF; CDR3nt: TGTGCCAGCAGCCCACAACCGGGAATTAACTATGGCTACACCTTC
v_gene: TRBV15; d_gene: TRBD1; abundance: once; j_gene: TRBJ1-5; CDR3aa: CATSRDMGQGVNQPQHF; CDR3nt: TGTGCCACCAGCAGAGATATGGGACAGGGGGTGAATCAGCCCCAGCATTTT
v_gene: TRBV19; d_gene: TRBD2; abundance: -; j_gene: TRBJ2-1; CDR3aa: CASSTRTSGYNEQFF; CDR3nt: TGTGCCAGTAGTACTCGGACTAGCGGGTACAATGAGCAGTTCTTC
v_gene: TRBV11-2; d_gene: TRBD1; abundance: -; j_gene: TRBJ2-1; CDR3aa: CASTQTGTGVYEQFF; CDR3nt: TGTGCCAGCACCCAAACCGGGACAGGGGTTTATGAGCAGTTCTTC
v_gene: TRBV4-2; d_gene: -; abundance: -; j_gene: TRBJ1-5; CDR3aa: CASSPGVGGQPQHF; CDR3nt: TGTGCCAGCAGCCCCGGGGTGGGAGGTCAGCCCCAGCATTTT
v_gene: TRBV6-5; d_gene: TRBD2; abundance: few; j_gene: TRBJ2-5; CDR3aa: CASTPGLAGGETQYF; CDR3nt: TGTGCCAGCACCCCGGGACTAGCGGGAGGAGAGACCCAGTACTTC
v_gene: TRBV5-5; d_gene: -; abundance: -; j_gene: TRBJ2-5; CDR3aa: CARRMGEEDQETQYF; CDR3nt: TGTGCCAGACGAATGGGGGAGGAGGACCAAGAGACCCAGTACTTC
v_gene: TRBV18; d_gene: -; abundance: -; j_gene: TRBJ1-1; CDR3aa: CASITTGGNTEAFF; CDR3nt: TGTGCCAGCATCACCACCGGGGGGAACACTGAAGCTTTCTTT
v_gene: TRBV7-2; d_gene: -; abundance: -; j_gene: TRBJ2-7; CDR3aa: CASSRTRYEQYF; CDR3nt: TGTGCCAGCAGCCGGACACGTTACGAGCAGTACTTC
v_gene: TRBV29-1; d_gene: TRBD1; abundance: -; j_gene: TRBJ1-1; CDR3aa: CSVDSQGVFTEAFF; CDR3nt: TGCAGCGTTGACAGTCAGGGGGTCTTCACTGAAGCTTTCTTT
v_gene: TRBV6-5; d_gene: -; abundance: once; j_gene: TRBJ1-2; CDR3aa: CASSYSTRQGGGYTF; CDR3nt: TGTGCCAGCAGTTACTCGACCCGCCAGGGCGGTGGCTACACCTTC
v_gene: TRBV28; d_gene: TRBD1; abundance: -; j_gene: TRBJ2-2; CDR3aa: CANRQGANGELFF; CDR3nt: TGTGCCAACCGACAGGGGGCTAACGGGGAGCTGTTTTTT
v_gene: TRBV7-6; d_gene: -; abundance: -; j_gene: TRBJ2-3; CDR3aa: CASSLAGSIGTDTQYF; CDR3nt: TGTGCCAGCAGCTTAGCGGGCAGCATTGGCACAGATACGCAGTATTTT
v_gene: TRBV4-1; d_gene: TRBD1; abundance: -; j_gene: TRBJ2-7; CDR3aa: CASSQVTGEYYEQYF; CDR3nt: TGCGCCAGCAGCCAGGTGACAGGGGAATACTACGAGCAGTACTTC